Below are 13 T cell receptor beta chains sequenced from a single sample in a study of identical twins. MiXCR, applied by TCRdb to the 5' RACE reads, yields one record per CDR3 protein. The sample contains around 340,000 distinct CDR3 sequences, 9% to 15% of which appear only once. In addition, the sample was reused for a study of yellow fever vaccine responses in identical twins.

The specimen was CD8+ T cells sorted from blood. The receptors originated from a woman between 18 and 30 years old in good health.

This clonotype was observed at least ten times. The genes are TRBV6-1 and TRBJ2-7; D is possibly TRBD2 (6 bases). The ends were cut back, 5 bases at V and 2 bases at J, with 13 bases in the middle. The CDR3 consists of 14 residues. The germline V gene has CDR1 MNHNS and CDR2 SASEGT. CDR3 DNA: TGTGCCAGCAGTCTTGGGGGACTGGCCTACGAGCAGTACTTC. It yields the protein CASSLGGLAYEQYF.

V gene TRBV7-9 combines with J gene TRBJ2-5; no definite D call. Germline-derived CDR1 and CDR2 are SEHNR and FQNEAQ (reference sequence). Trimming cost V 4 bases and J 1 base, with 10 bases left between them. This CDR3 region has 14 residues. CDR3 DNA sequence: TGTGCCAGCAGCTCCCGCAGCGCCCAAGAGACCCAGTACTTC. Translation gives CASSSRSAQETQYF.

V usage is TRBV7-9 and J usage is TRBJ2-5, with D tentatively TRBD1 (5 bases). There are 13 residues in the CDR3. Germline CDR1 SEHNR, CDR2 FQNEAQ (reference sequence). Trimming removed 7 bases at V and 2 bases at J, with 11 bases between. CDR3: CASTLPGQETQYF. As DNA, the CDR3 is TGTGCCAGCACCCTGCCAGGGCAAGAGACCCAGTACTTC. The variable domain in full, with the rest retrieved from reference TRBV7-9 and TRBJ2-5, is DTGVSQNPRHKITKRGQNVTFRCDPISEHNRLYWYRQTLGQGPEFLTYFQNEAQLEKSRLLSDRFSAERPKGSFSTLEIQRTEQGDSAMYLCASTLPGQETQYFGPGTRLLVL.

This clonotype was seen a few times. The rearrangement links TRBV7-8 to TRBJ2-5; D perhaps matches TRBD1 (5 bases). This CDR3 spans 14 amino acids. CDR1 is SGHVS and CDR2 is FQNEAQ in the germline V gene. V was trimmed by 5 bases and J by 2 bases, leaving 12 bases between them. The CDR3 sequence: CASSLRGSQETQYF. CDR3 nucleotides: TGTGCCAGCAGCCTTAGGGGCTCTCAAGAGACCCAGTACTTC.

This clonotype was seen a handful of times. The V gene is TRBV15, the J gene TRBJ2-7; the D is unclear. Germline CDR1 LNHNV, CDR2 YYDKDF (reference sequence). The CDR3 spans 11 residues. The V end was cut by 2 bases, the J end by 7 bases, with 6 bases between. The DNA for the CDR3 is TGTGCCACCAGCAGAACTCAAGAGCAGTACTTC. Protein product: CATSRTQEQYF.

At least ten counts were recorded for this clonotype. This chain joins TRBV29-1 and TRBJ1-1; a weak D match, TRBD1 (5 bases). Trimming took 7 bases from V and 5 from J, leaving 14 bases between them. The CDR3 consists of 12 residues. The germline CDR1 and CDR2 sequences are SQVTM and ANQGSEA. The CDR3 DNA reads TGCAGCGCCGGGGGGGAATGGACTGAAGCTTTCTTT. This translates into CSAGGEWTEAFF. Variable domain in full (rest from reference TRBV29-1 and TRBJ1-1): SAVISQKPSRDICQRGTSLTIQCQVDSQVTMMFWYRQQPGQSLTLIATANQGSEATYESGFVIDKFPISRPNLTFSTLTVSNMSPEDSSIYLCSAGGEWTEAFFGQGTRLTVV.

The chain employs TRBV11-2 and TRBJ2-1; 12 bases align to TRBD2. Losses at the gene ends were 5 bases for V and 0 bases for J; bases not matched to a gene: 11. This CDR3 contains 19 residues. CDR1 and CDR2 (germline): SGHAT, FQNNGV. The CDR3 nucleotides read TGTGCCAGCAGCAAAACCGGGACTAGCGGGCGCCTCTCCTACAATGAGCAGTTCTTC. It codes for CASSKTGTSGRLSYNEQFF.

This clonotype showed up just a few times. The chain couples TRBV28 to TRBJ2-5; 9 bases fit TRBD1. CDR1 and CDR2 (germline): MDHEN, SYDVKM. V trimming: 4 bases; J trimming: 5 bases; junction bases outside the gene matches: 17. The CDR3 extends over 18 amino acids. CDR3 DNA: TGTGCCAGCAGTTCCCATGTTGCGGGACAGGGCCTCGGGGAGACCCAGTACTTC. It is translated as CASSSHVAGQGLGETQYF.

This clonotype turned up a few times. The chain links TRBV28 to TRBJ2-1, with 13 bases that match TRBD2. V trimming: 9 bases; J trimming: 8 bases; junction bases outside the gene matches: 7. The germline gives CDR1 MDHEN, CDR2 SYDVKM. This CDR3 comprises 14 residues. The CDR3 protein is CASGTSGIVYEQFF. In DNA form, the CDR3 reads TGTGCCAGTGGGACTAGCGGGATAGTCTATGAGCAGTTCTTC.

This clonotype was found a few times. The genes are TRBV12-3 or TRBV12-4 and TRBJ2-3; D uncertain. The CDR3 consists of 16 residues. V shed 3 bases and J shed 4 bases, with 17 bases lying between them. The CDR3 bases are TGTGCCAGCAGTTTTAACAGAGTGGGGTTTTCAGATACGCAGTATTTT. It specifies CASSFNRVGFSDTQYF.

A few counts support this clonotype. CDR3 residues: CASSQESTKGTQYF. The CDR3, as DNA: TGTGCCAGCAGCCAAGAATCGACCAAGGGGACCCAGTACTTC. This rearrangement joins TRBV3-1 to TRBJ2-5; D is uncertain. The germline V and J ends were trimmed by 0 bases and 7 bases, with 12 bases remaining between them. The CDR3 has 14 residues. Germline lookup yields CDR1 LGHDT and CDR2 YNNKEL (reference sequence).

This clonotype was detected many times. The chain uses TRBV5-5 and TRBJ2-3; the match to TRBD2 covers 8 bases. Germline values: CDR1 SGHKS, CDR2 YYEKEE (reference sequence). With V trimmed by 4 bases and J by 0 bases, 4 bases remained unmatched. This CDR3 region has 15 residues. CDR3 nucleotide sequence: TGTGCCAGCAGCCCGGGGGGGGGCAGCACAGATACGCAGTATTTT. This encodes CASSPGGGSTDTQYF.

This clonotype showed up just a few times. This chain links TRBV9 with TRBJ2-3; 9 bases map to TRBD2. Germline V CDR1 and CDR2: SGDLS, YYNGEE. V trimming: 2 bases; J trimming: 4 bases; junction bases outside the gene matches: 2. The CDR3 runs 14 residues. CDR3 bases: TGTGCCAGCAGCGTTAGCGGGAGAGCAGATACGCAGTATTTT. Translating gives CASSVSGRADTQYF. Together with reference TRBV9 and TRBJ2-3, the CDR3 gives the full variable domain: DSGVTQTPKHLITATGQRVTLRCSPRSGDLSVYWYQQSLDQGLQFLIQYYNGEERAKGNILERFSAQQFPDLHSELNLSSLELGDSALYFCASSVSGRADTQYFGPGTRLTVL.